The 25 T cell receptor beta chains listed next were all sequenced from one sample in a study of CD8 T cells in ankylosing spondylitis. Each CDR3 protein is one row after TCRdb ran MiXCR on the 5' RACE reads. The sample lists 200,000 to 300,000 distinct CDR3 sequences, around 7.8% occurring once. Sequenced sample: blood, either unsorted or a sorted T cell fraction (not recorded which). These TCRs come from a male donor with ankylosing spondylitis or in good health (not recorded which).

The V and J genes are TRBV20-1 and TRBJ1-1; D gene unclear. The CDR3 consists of 17 residues. CDR1 is DFQATT and CDR2 is SNEGSKA in the germline V gene (reference sequence). Trimming took off 2 bases at V and 0 bases at J, with 19 bases between the two ends. CDR3 residues: CSARKESWPRMNTEAFF. The DNA of the CDR3 is TGCAGTGCTAGAAAGGAGTCCTGGCCTCGGATGAACACTGAAGCTTTCTTT.

The table lists this clonotype with a few counts. The chain has TRBV5-1 and TRBJ2-1; 9 bases are shared with TRBD1. This CDR3 has 14 amino acids. With 2 bases clipped from V and 7 bases from J, the junction kept 4 bases outside the gene matches. Germline values: CDR1 SGHRS, CDR2 YFSETQ. CDR3 region: CASSLRQGENEQFF. For the CDR3, the DNA is TGCGCCAGCAGCTTACGACAGGGGGAGAATGAGCAGTTCTTC.

The V gene is TRBV7-2, the J gene TRBJ1-2, with D maybe TRBD1 (5 bases). V lost 7 bases, J lost 4 bases, and 16 bases lay in between. The CDR3 is made up of 14 amino acids. Germline values: CDR1 SGHTA, CDR2 FQGNSA. The CDR3 nucleotides are TGTGCCAGCAAAAGGACTGACAGTTTCTATGGCTACACCTTC. It translates to CASKRTDSFYGYTF.

The chain joins TRBV5-1 to TRBJ1-1, with D tentatively TRBD1 (6 bases). From germline, CDR1 is SGHRS and CDR2 YFSETQ. Trimming removed 4 bases at V and 4 bases at J, with 14 bases between. This CDR3 has 14 amino acids. The CDR3 reads CASSVGASGTEAFF. The CDR3 DNA reads as TGCGCCAGCAGCGTGGGGGCGAGTGGCACTGAAGCTTTCTTT.

This rearrangement joins TRBV7-2 to TRBJ2-7, with D tentatively TRBD2 (5 bases). V was cut by 5 bases and J by 2 bases, with 10 bases left in between. CDR1 and CDR2 from the germline V gene are SGHTA and FQGNSA. CDR3 size: 13 residues. CDR3 DNA: TGTGCCAGCAGCCACCCGGGGACCTACGAGCAGTACTTC. Its protein product is CASSHPGTYEQYF.

This clonotype was detected many times. This chain joins TRBV2 and TRBJ1-1; unclear D gene. V lost 3 bases and J lost 0, with 17 bases in between. The CDR3 has 17 residues. Per germline, CDR1 SNHLY and CDR2 FYNNEI. DNA for the CDR3: TGTGCCAGCAGTGATCCTCTAAGCCTGGGAATGAACACTGAAGCTTTCTTT. Protein: CASSDPLSLGMNTEAFF.

This clonotype was detected a few times. This sequence joins TRBV20-1 and TRBJ2-5; 11 positions match TRBD1. Germline V gene lookup returns CDR1 DFQATT and CDR2 SNEGSKA (reference sequence). With V trimmed by 3 bases and J by 5 bases, 5 bases remained unmatched. The CDR3 runs to 14 residues. Here the CDR3 reads CSARRTGGRETQYF. As DNA, the CDR3 is TGCAGTGCTAGGAGGACAGGGGGCAGGGAGACCCAGTACTTC.

This clonotype was seen many times. The chain couples TRBV12-3 or TRBV12-4 to TRBJ2-1; possible D gene TRBD1, 6 bases. CDR3 size: 19 residues. Trimming took off 6 bases at V and 0 bases at J, with 24 bases between the two ends. The CDR3 nucleotides are TGTGCCAGCAGCCAAACCCCTCCCCGGACAGCTAGCTCCTACAATGAGCAGTTCTTC. Translating it yields CASSQTPPRTASSYNEQFF.

There are a few counts of this clonotype. The CDR3 DNA reads as TGCAGTGCCGGGACGGAATATAATTCACCCCTCCACTTT. The encoded protein is CSAGTEYNSPLHF. The chain recombines TRBV20-1 with TRBJ1-6; D is possibly TRBD1 (5 bases). Trimming left V 6 bases short and J 4 bases short, with 10 bases between. Germline CDR1 is DFQATT and CDR2 is SNEGSKA (reference sequence). The CDR3 runs to 13 residues.

The V gene is TRBV5-1, the J gene TRBJ2-3; TRBD1 matches 7 bases. V lost 2 bases, J lost 1 base, and 4 bases stayed unmatched. This CDR3 is built from 15 residues. The germline V gene encodes CDR1 SGHRS and CDR2 YFSETQ. CDR3 sequence (DNA): TGCGCCAGCAGCTTTCATGGACAGGGCACAGATACGCAGTATTTT. As protein: CASSFHGQGTDTQYF.

The genes are TRBV10-1 and TRBJ2-7; D may be TRBD2 (6 bases). This CDR3 spans 17 amino acids. The germline gives CDR1 WNHNN, CDR2 SYGVQD (reference sequence). The V end lost 2 bases, the J end lost 0 bases, and 17 bases lay between the germline ends. CDR3 DNA: TGCGCCAGCAGTGAGAGGCCCGGGACTTCAAGCTCCTACGAGCAGTACTTC. Its protein product is CASSERPGTSSSYEQYF.

This clonotype has a count of ten or more. The V gene is TRBV25-1, the J gene TRBJ2-3, with D uncertain. The CDR3 has 12 residues. V gave up 9 bases and J gave up 2 bases, with 9 bases separating them. From germline, CDR1 is MGHDK and CDR2 SYGVNS. The DNA for the CDR3 is TGTGCCAGACCACGGTACACAGATACGCAGTATTTT. It codes for CARPRYTDTQYF. The variable domain in full, with the rest retrieved from reference TRBV25-1 and TRBJ2-3, is EADIYQTPRYLVIGTGKKITLECSQTMGHDKMYWYQQDPGMELHLIHYSYGVNSTEKGDLSSESTVSRIRTEHFPLTLESARPSHTSQYLCARPRYTDTQYFGPGTRLTVL.

This clonotype was counted ten times or more. The V call is TRBV7-2, the J call TRBJ1-2; D may be TRBD1 (5 bases). The CDR3 sequence is 16 residues long. Germline CDR1 reads SGHTA; CDR2 reads FQGNSA. Trimming removed 2 bases from V and 1 base from J, with 14 bases in between. CDR3 in amino acids: CASSLLPRDLNYGYTF. CDR3 in DNA: TGTGCCAGCAGCTTACTTCCCCGGGACCTTAACTATGGCTACACCTTC.

In this sample, this clonotype turned up many times. The chain has TRBV5-5 and TRBJ1-2, with 10 positions matching TRBD1. Germline CDR1 reads SGHKS; CDR2 reads YYEKEE (reference sequence). The CDR3 is made up of 14 amino acids. Losses at the gene ends were 0 bases for V and 6 bases for J; bases not matched to a gene: 2. CDR3 bases: TGTGCCAGCAGCTTGGAGGGACAGGGGCATGGCTACACCTTC. It is translated as CASSLEGQGHGYTF.

The genes are TRBV18 and TRBJ2-7; perhaps TRBD2 as D (5 bases). The CDR3 totals 15 residues. V lost 0 bases to trimming and J lost 3 bases, with 12 bases between them. Per germline, CDR1 KGHSH and CDR2 LQKENI. The CDR3 DNA follows: TGTGCCAGCTCACCACCCCGGGGTATCGGCTACGAGCAGTACTTC. Translating gives CASSPPRGIGYEQYF.

In this sample, this clonotype turned up many times. The chain combines TRBV5-6 with TRBJ2-5; 8 bases are shared with TRBD1. J was trimmed by 1 base and V by 5 bases; bases with no gene match: 1. This CDR3 is 13 amino acids long. Germline loops: CDR1 SGHDT, CDR2 YYEEEE. CDR3 amino acids: CASRDRVQETQYF. The DNA for the CDR3 is TGTGCCAGCAGGGACAGGGTCCAAGAGACCCAGTACTTC.

This clonotype has at least ten counts. The chain joins TRBV20-1 to TRBJ1-4; a possible D gene is TRBD1 (5 bases). Trimming left V 6 bases short and J 4 bases short, with 15 bases between. This CDR3 is 14 amino acids long. Germline CDR1 DFQATT, CDR2 SNEGSKA (reference sequence). Here the CDR3 DNA reads TGCAGTGCCCCCTGGGCGGGGGTTAATGAAAAACTGTTTTTT. Amino acids: CSAPWAGVNEKLFF.

The chain carries TRBV6-1 and TRBJ1-2; no reliable D call. The CDR3 is made up of 13 amino acids. Germline V gives CDR1 MNHNS, CDR2 SASEGT. Trimming pared 6 bases from V and 8 bases from J, leaving 16 bases between. The CDR3 DNA reads TGTGCCAGCAGCCCCCAGCTAGGTCTGGGCTACACCTTC. This codes for CASSPQLGLGYTF.

This clonotype was found many times. The chain couples TRBV5-1 to TRBJ2-7; TRBD1 might be the D (5 bases). V lost 0 bases to trimming and J lost 3 bases, with 7 bases between them. This CDR3 contains 13 residues. The germline gives CDR1 SGHRS, CDR2 YFSETQ. The CDR3 loop is CASSLVGDYEQYF. Here the CDR3 DNA reads TGCGCCAGCAGCTTGGTAGGGGACTACGAGCAGTACTTC.

This clonotype was detected ten times or more. This chain connects TRBV7-8 to TRBJ2-1; a weak D match, TRBD1 (6 bases). The V gene's germline CDR1 is SGHVS and CDR2 FQNEAQ. With 1 base removed from V and 9 bases from J, the gap between germline ends came to 19 bases. This CDR3 contains 16 residues. The CDR3 protein is CASSLVWGQVLGEQFF. The CDR3 DNA sequence: TGTGCCAGCAGCTTAGTTTGGGGGCAGGTCCTCGGTGAGCAGTTCTTC.

This clonotype was seen repeatedly, ten times or more. This chain joins TRBV7-2 and TRBJ2-1; 13 bases agree with TRBD2. Trimming cost V 5 bases and J 5 bases; bases outside gene matches: 3. Germline lookup yields CDR1 SGHTA and CDR2 FQGNSA. The CDR3 is 15 amino acids. The chain's CDR3 is CASSTGLAGNNEQFF. In DNA form, the CDR3 reads TGTGCCAGCAGCACGGGACTAGCGGGGAACAATGAGCAGTTCTTC.

This clonotype was seen repeatedly, ten times or more. The chain uses TRBV24-1 and TRBJ2-3; no clear D gene. V lost 3 bases and J 2 bases, leaving 11 bases between the germline ends. Germline V CDR1 and CDR2: KGHDR, SFDVKD. This CDR3 is built from 15 residues. CDR3: CATSDASGHTDTQYF. CDR3 DNA sequence: TGTGCCACCAGTGATGCTTCCGGCCACACAGATACGCAGTATTTT.

With respect to this clonotype: With a much larger clone just one base away, this may be a read error. The V gene is TRBV20-1, the J gene TRBJ2-7, with TRBD1 identical over 8 bases. The DNA end favors TRBJ2-1, so the J call may be wrong. This CDR3 comprises 15 residues. The germline gives CDR1 DFQATT, CDR2 SNEGSKA (reference sequence). CDR3 nucleotide sequence: TGCAGTGCTAGAGAAATGGGGGACAGGCCCTACGAGCAGTTCTTC. It specifies CSAREMGDRPYEQFF.

This clonotype has a handful of counts. V usage is TRBV7-6 and J usage is TRBJ2-5; 10 bases map to TRBD2. Germline CDR1 reads SGHVS; CDR2 reads FNYEAQ. After removal of 1 base from V and 0 bases from J, the junction contained 5 bases not matched to a gene. The CDR3 extends over 17 amino acids. The DNA of the CDR3 is TGTGCCAGCAGCTTAGTTATAGCGGGAGGATACCAAGAGACCCAGTACTTC. As protein: CASSLVIAGGYQETQYF.

This clonotype was observed many times. J is TRBJ2-3 and V is TRBV5-1; TRBD2 matches 10 bases. The V and J ends lost 4 bases and 3 bases, in that order; junction bases with no gene match: 5. The length of the CDR3 is 15 residues. Germline V gene sequence: CDR1 SGHRS, CDR2 YFSETQ. CDR3 residues: CASSLGTSETDTQYF. For the CDR3, the DNA is TGCGCCAGCAGCCTCGGGACTAGCGAAACAGATACGCAGTATTTT.